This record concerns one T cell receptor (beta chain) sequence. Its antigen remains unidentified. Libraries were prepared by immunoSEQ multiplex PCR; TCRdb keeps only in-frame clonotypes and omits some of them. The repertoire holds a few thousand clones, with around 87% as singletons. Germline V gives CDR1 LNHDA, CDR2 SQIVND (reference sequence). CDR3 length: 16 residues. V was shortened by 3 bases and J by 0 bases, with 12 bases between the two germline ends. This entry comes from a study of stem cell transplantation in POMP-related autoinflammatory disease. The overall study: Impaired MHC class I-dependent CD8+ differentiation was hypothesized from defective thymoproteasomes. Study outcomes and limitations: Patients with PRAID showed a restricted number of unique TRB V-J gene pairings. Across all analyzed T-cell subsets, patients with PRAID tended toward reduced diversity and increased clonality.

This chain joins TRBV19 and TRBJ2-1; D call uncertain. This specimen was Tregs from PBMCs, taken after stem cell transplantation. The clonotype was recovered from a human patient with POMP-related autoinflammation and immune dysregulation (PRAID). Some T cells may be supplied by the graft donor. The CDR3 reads CASSIQGRSSYNEQFF. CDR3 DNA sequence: TGTGCCAGTAGTATCCAAGGCAGAAGCTCCTACAATGAGCAGTTCTTC.